The 19 T cell receptor beta chains reported below all come from one sample, sequenced in a study of blood T cell repertoires in COVID-19. Clones were read by immunoSEQ multiplex PCR, and TCRdb kept only the in-frame ones, dropping some. Of about 330,000 clones in the sample, roughly nine tenths are singletons; the top ten hold about 18%. Sequenced: PBMCs or T cells enriched from blood (not recorded which). The receptors stem from a woman aged 30 to 39 who had recovered from COVID-19.

This chain links TRBV10-3 with TRBJ2-3; 7 nucleotides align to TRBD1. Per the germline V gene, CDR1 is ENHRY and CDR2 is SYGVKD. V was pared by 6 bases and J by 5 bases, with 8 bases of the junction left unmatched. The CDR3 consists of 14 residues. In DNA, the CDR3 is TGTGCCATCAGGGTAGACAGGGCGGGAGATACGCAGTATTTT. Its protein is CAIRVDRAGDTQYF.

The J gene is TRBJ1-6, the V gene TRBV3-1 (or the pseudogene TRBV3-2); D not certain. The V gene's germline CDR1 is LGHDT and CDR2 YNNKEL (reference sequence). The V gene lost 1 base and the J gene lost 7 bases, with 8 bases spanning the gap. This CDR3 is 14 amino acids long. The CDR3 spells CASSQVTINSPLHF. The CDR3 DNA follows: TGTGCCAGCAGCCAAGTTACAATCAATTCACCCCTCCACTTT.

J is TRBJ2-4 and V is TRBV15, with TRBD1 matching 10 bases. V was pared by 0 bases and J by 8 bases, with 7 bases of the junction left unmatched. The CDR3 sequence is 16 residues long. Looked up from germline, CDR1 is LNHNV and CDR2 is YYDKDF (reference sequence). In DNA, the CDR3 is TGTGCCACCAGCAGAGACCGGACAGGGGGAATGTACATTCAGTACTTC. Translation: CATSRDRTGGMYIQYF.

CDR3 amino acids: CASSQTTAAGGPYNEQFF. CDR3 sequence (DNA): TGCGCCAGCAGCCAGACGACAGCAGCGGGAGGGCCCTACAATGAGCAGTTCTTC. This chain links TRBV4-3 with TRBJ2-1; TRBD2 aligns across 10 bases. This CDR3 has 18 residues. Per germline, CDR1 LGHNA and CDR2 YSLEER. The J segment lost 2 bases and the V segment lost 3 bases, leaving 10 bases of the junction unmatched.

This clone has just one count. The chain links TRBV3-1 (or the pseudogene TRBV3-2) to TRBJ2-5; 8 nucleotides agree with TRBD2. CDR1 is LGHDT and CDR2 is YNNKEL in the germline V gene (reference sequence). Germline trimming cut 6 bases from V and 3 bases from J; bases unmatched to any gene: 9. The CDR3 spans 15 residues. CDR3 amino acids: CASSHPGLEEETQYF. The CDR3 DNA sequence: TGTGCCAGCAGTCATCCGGGACTAGAAGAAGAGACCCAGTACTTC.

The V and J genes are TRBV4-2 and TRBJ1-5, with D uncertain. The V gene's germline CDR1 is LGHNA and CDR2 YNFKEQ. This CDR3 is 15 amino acids long. Trimming shortened V by 0 bases and J by 6 bases, and 12 bases separated the two germline ends. The CDR3 loop reads CASSQEVGRGQPQHF. The CDR3 coding sequence is TGTGCCAGCAGCCAAGAGGTGGGTAGAGGTCAGCCCCAGCATTTT.

This clone was counted a single time. The chain links TRBV18 to TRBJ2-5; a weak D match, TRBD2 (6 bases). Looked up from germline, CDR1 is KGHSH and CDR2 is LQKENI. Trimming took 2 bases from V and 5 from J, leaving 21 bases between them. The CDR3 is made up of 17 amino acids. CDR3 protein: CASSPSPGESKGETQYF. For the CDR3, the DNA is TGTGCCAGCTCACCATCGCCGGGGGAGTCAAAAGGGGAGACCCAGTACTTC.

J is TRBJ2-4 and V is TRBV7-9, with D possibly TRBD2 on 5 matching bases. Deletions cut 5 bases from V and 0 bases from J, with 14 bases between. CDR1 and CDR2 (germline): SEHNR, FQNEAQ (reference sequence). This CDR3 contains 16 residues. The CDR3 protein is CASSPGGGLAKNIQYF. The CDR3 bases are TGTGCCAGCAGCCCCGGCGGAGGCCTAGCCAAAAACATTCAGTACTTC.

CDR3 amino acids: CASSLVWAPYEQYF. The DNA for the CDR3 is TGTGCCAGCAGCTTGGTCTGGGCACCTTACGAGCAGTACTTC. The chain couples TRBV5-6 to TRBJ2-7, with D hard to call. The CDR3 contains 14 residues. Trimming took 0 bases from V and 4 from J, leaving 11 bases between them. Germline CDR1 and CDR2: SGHDT and YYEEEE.

The chain combines TRBV28 with TRBJ2-7; weak D call: TRBD1 (5 bases). The CDR3 spans 13 residues. Trimming removed 5 bases at V and 4 bases at J, with 12 bases between. Germline V gives CDR1 MDHEN, CDR2 SYDVKM. The CDR3 sequence is CASSNRRSYEQYF. The CDR3 DNA sequence: TGTGCCAGCAGTAACAGGCGGTCTTACGAGCAGTACTTC. The complete variable domain, with remaining parts taken from reference TRBV28 and TRBJ2-7, reads DVKVTQSSRYLVKRTGEKVFLECVQDMDHENMFWYRQDPGLGLRLIYFSYDVKMKEKGDIPEGYSVSREKKERFSLILESASTNQTSMYLCASSNRRSYEQYFGPGTRLTVT.

This clone showed up just once. The chain is built from TRBV20-1 and TRBJ2-7; 10 positions match TRBD2. Germline-derived CDR1 and CDR2 are DFQATT and SNEGSKA (reference sequence). The V and J ends lost 3 bases and 0 bases, in that order; junction bases with no gene match: 5. CDR3 length equals 15 residues. The CDR3 nucleotides read TGCAGTGCTAGTCGTACTAGCGGGACCTCCTACGAGCAGTACTTC. Its protein is CSASRTSGTSYEQYF.

The gene calls are TRBV30 and TRBJ1-1, with 8 bases fitting TRBD1. The ends lost 4 bases at V and 4 bases at J; junction bases unmatched: 8. CDR1 and CDR2 from the germline V gene are GTSNPN and SVGIG (reference sequence). This CDR3 contains 14 residues. This CDR3 is CAWTGQGEGTEAFF. In DNA form, the CDR3 reads TGTGCCTGGACTGGACAGGGAGAAGGCACTGAAGCTTTCTTT.

V usage is TRBV11-2 and J usage is TRBJ2-7, with D perhaps matching TRBD1 (6 bases). The ends were cut back, 5 bases at V and 9 bases at J, with 23 bases in the middle. CDR3 length equals 15 residues. CDR1 is SGHAT and CDR2 is FQNNGV in the germline V gene. Written as DNA, the CDR3 is TGTGCCAGCAGCCAAACACCGACAGGAGAATTTAGGCAGTACTTC. Residues: CASSQTPTGEFRQYF.

This chain links TRBV28 with TRBJ2-1; 7 nucleotides align to TRBD1. The V gene's germline CDR1 is MDHEN and CDR2 SYDVKM. CDR3 length equals 16 residues. V dropped 2 bases and J dropped 7; count of bases not matched to a gene: 11. CDR3 region: CASSLVEGAGTNEQFF. The CDR3 DNA follows: TGTGCCAGCAGTTTAGTCGAGGGGGCCGGGACGAATGAGCAGTTCTTC.

The rearrangement joins TRBV11-3 to TRBJ2-1; TRBD1 might be the D (6 bases). The germline gives CDR1 SGHNT, CDR2 YENEEA. The CDR3 contains 16 residues. V lost 2 bases to trimming and J lost 4 bases, with 15 bases between them. CDR3 sequence: CASSLPRGTLYNEQFF. The CDR3 coding sequence is TGTGCCAGCAGCTTACCGCGTGGGACACTATACAATGAGCAGTTCTTC.

Details on this clone: Other DNA sequences in the same sample also yield this CDR3. The genes are TRBV18 and TRBJ2-7; 11 bases fit TRBD1. V shed 0 bases and J 4 bases; nucleotides not matched to a gene: 2. Germline CDR1 reads KGHSH; CDR2 reads LQKENI. This CDR3 region has 15 residues. The CDR3 coding sequence is TGTGCCAGCTCACCACCGGGACAGGGGGGTTACGAGCAGTACTTC. Translated: CASSPPGQGGYEQYF.

The chain couples TRBV12-3 or TRBV12-4 to TRBJ1-1, with D tentatively TRBD1 (6 bases). V gave up 11 bases and J gave up 5 bases, with 18 bases separating them. This CDR3 is 13 amino acids long. The CDR3 DNA reads as TGTGCCTGCTTATGGGGGCCGAGGACTGAAGCTTTCTTT. Translated: CACLWGPRTEAFF.

The rearrangement uses TRBV5-1 and TRBJ2-3, with D perhaps matching TRBD1 (6 bases). The ends were cut back, 4 bases at V and 0 bases at J, with 15 bases in the middle. CDR1 is SGHRS, CDR2 YFSETQ, per germline. The CDR3 has 16 residues. This CDR3 is CASSLGTLASTDTQYF. The CDR3 DNA reads TGCGCCAGCAGCCTCGGGACACTTGCTAGCACAGATACGCAGTATTTT.

About this clone: This CDR3 is also generated by other DNA sequences in the sample. The chain couples TRBV28 to TRBJ1-1, with D unresolved. Between the trimmed V and J ends, which lost 3 bases and 4 bases, there was a span of 9 bases. Germline CDR1 is MDHEN and CDR2 is SYDVKM. This CDR3 contains 13 residues. In nucleotides, the CDR3 is TGTGCCAGCAGTTTCCGGGTGGGCACTGAAGCTTTCTTT. It yields the protein CASSFRVGTEAFF. The full variable domain, rest sourced from reference TRBV28 and TRBJ1-1, is DVKVTQSSRYLVKRTGEKVFLECVQDMDHENMFWYRQDPGLGLRLIYFSYDVKMKEKGDIPEGYSVSREKKERFSLILESASTNQTSMYLCASSFRVGTEAFFGQGTRLTVV.